This T cell receptor (beta chain) came from a study of Graves' ophthalmopathy and Graves' hyperthyroidism. Points from the study as a whole: Most clonotypes expanded in thyroid above 0.001 frequency were present in blood too. Cross-validated, the 13-signature model showed 87.88%/81.08% sensitivity/specificity, and 80%/75% in the test set.

This clonotype was counted a few times. No antigen is known for it. CDR3 length: 15 amino acids. Germline V gives CDR1 SEHNR, CDR2 FQNEAQ (reference sequence). After removal of 5 bases from V and 8 bases from J, the junction contained 6 bases not matched to a gene. Someone took the PBMCs out of less than 11 ml of fresh peripheral blood. Amplification of the TCR beta CDR3 regions used RNA transcripts (as template). A first-round RT-PCR used HTBI primers, followed by a second-round multiplex PCR. A single record per CDR3 protein comes from TCRdb applying MiXCR to the multiplex PCR reads. Of roughly 400,000 distinct CDR3 sequences listed, 15% to 17% were seen once; the top ten hold about 7.3%.

Sequencing was performed on peripheral blood. The receptor's source is a young woman with stable Graves' hyperthyroidism. This rearrangement joins TRBV7-9 to TRBJ1-6; 10 bases agree with TRBD1. The CDR3 here is CASSPETGGDSPLHF. Written as DNA, the CDR3 is TGTGCCAGCAGCCCAGAGACAGGGGGCGATTCACCCCTCCACTTT.